Below are 32 T cell receptor beta chains sequenced from a single sample in a study of shared clonotypes between healthy human individuals (dated by TCRdb to the early 2020s). Library preparation used the immunoSEQ multiplex PCR assay. Held by TCRdb, this immuneACCESS table contains in-frame sequences only and omits some clones. Under half of the omission traces to an unresolved V gene where checked; the cause of the rest is unknown. Within this sample are about a million clones, with about 75% of them counted one time only. The ten largest clones represent approximately 1.5% of the sample. Source material: memory CD4+ T cells sorted from blood. This sample's cell subset or site label indicates: CD45RA-negative fraction. These receptors all stem from a young man in good health.

The CDR3 DNA reads as TGTGCCAGCAGCTCACGGACAGGGATATCCTACGAGCAGTACTTC. Its protein product is CASSSRTGISYEQYF. The V call is TRBV7-9, the J call TRBJ2-7; 8 bases map to TRBD1. This CDR3 spans 15 amino acids. The V gene's germline CDR1 is SEHNR and CDR2 FQNEAQ (reference sequence). Trimming cost V 4 bases and J 1 base; bases outside gene matches: 6.

The V gene is TRBV4-3, the J gene TRBJ2-6; D remains ambiguous. V was pared by 0 bases and J by 0 bases, with 9 bases between. The CDR3 loop spans 17 amino acids. The V gene's germline CDR1 is LGHNA and CDR2 YSLEER. Here the CDR3 reads CASSQDGSFSGANVLTF. DNA for the CDR3: TGCGCCAGCAGCCAAGATGGATCCTTCTCTGGGGCCAACGTCCTGACTTTC.

This chain connects TRBV5-1 to TRBJ2-7, with 7 positions matching TRBD2. CDR1 is SGHRS and CDR2 is YFSETQ in the germline V gene. V trimming: 0 bases; J trimming: 5 bases; junction bases outside the gene matches: 8. This CDR3 has 15 amino acids. This CDR3 reads CASSLGQAGMHEQYF. CDR3 in DNA: TGCGCCAGCAGCTTGGGCCAAGCGGGAATGCACGAGCAGTACTTC.

The chain employs TRBV5-4 and TRBJ2-3; no firm D call. The CDR3 extends over 13 amino acids. V was clipped by 0 bases and J by 3 bases, with 5 bases between them. The germline gives CDR1 SGHNT, CDR2 YYREEE (reference sequence). CDR3 protein: CASSLGATDTQYF. For the CDR3, the DNA is TGTGCCAGCAGCTTGGGAGCAACAGATACGCAGTATTTT.

The J gene is TRBJ2-1, the V gene TRBV5-1; TRBD2 matches 8 bases. CDR1 is SGHRS and CDR2 is YFSETQ in the germline V gene. This CDR3 is built from 15 residues. Unmatched junction bases numbered 4, after V lost 0 bases and J lost 5 bases. Here the CDR3 DNA reads TGCGCCAGCAGCTTGGTGGGGACTAGAAACAATGAGCAGTTCTTC. Protein sequence: CASSLVGTRNNEQFF.

This clone was counted only a few times. The chain carries TRBV28 and TRBJ1-2; a weak D match, TRBD1 (6 bases). Trimming left V 2 bases short and J 1 base short, with 11 bases between. The CDR3 covers 15 residues. Germline V gene sequence: CDR1 MDHEN, CDR2 SYDVKM. CDR3 sequence reads: CASSLGGSFNYGYTF. The CDR3, as DNA: TGTGCCAGCAGTTTAGGGGGCAGTTTTAACTATGGCTACACCTTC.

This clone was recorded a few times. This chain uses TRBV9 with TRBJ2-1; 9 positions agree with TRBD1. The germline CDR1 and CDR2 sequences are SGDLS and YYNGEE. The CDR3 spans 15 residues. V gave up 3 bases and J gave up 5 bases; unmatched junction bases: 6. This CDR3 is CASSATGTGNNEQFF. The CDR3 nucleotides are TGTGCCAGCAGCGCTACCGGGACAGGGAACAATGAGCAGTTCTTC.

The CDR3 region is CASGRGRSYGYTF. The CDR3 bases are TGTGCCAGCGGGCGGGGGCGCAGCTATGGCTACACCTTC. V usage is TRBV6-1 and J usage is TRBJ1-2; TRBD1 might be the D (6 bases). The CDR3 extends over 13 amino acids. V gave up 8 bases and J gave up 4 bases, with 14 bases separating them. The germline gives CDR1 MNHNS, CDR2 SASEGT.

V gene TRBV18 combines with J gene TRBJ2-7; 14 positions match TRBD2. Germline V CDR1 and CDR2: KGHSH, LQKENI. This CDR3 is 16 amino acids long. V lost 3 bases, J lost 4 bases, and 5 bases stayed unmatched. For the CDR3, the DNA is TGTGCCAGCTCACCGACGACTAGCGGGAGGGGTTACGAGCAGTACTTC. Its protein product is CASSPTTSGRGYEQYF.

The V and J genes are TRBV27 and TRBJ1-5; the D gene is possibly TRBD1 (5 bases). V was shortened by 5 bases and J by 3 bases, with 20 bases between the two germline ends. CDR1 MNHEY and CDR2 SMNVEV come from the germline V gene (reference sequence). The CDR3 sequence is 17 residues long. The CDR3 region has the DNA TGTGCCAGCAGTCCGAGGGGTCGTCCTGCTACCAATCAGCCCCAGCATTTT. This sequence encodes CASSPRGRPATNQPQHF.

The sample holds a few counts of this clone. In DNA form, the CDR3 reads TGTGCCAGCTCACAAAATGGGGGAGCGCAAGAGACCCAGTACTTC. This gives the protein CASSQNGGAQETQYF. The chain recombines TRBV18 with TRBJ2-5; D tentatively fits TRBD1 or TRBD2 (5 bases each). Per germline, CDR1 KGHSH and CDR2 LQKENI. The V end lost 4 bases, the J end lost 2 bases, and 14 bases lay between the germline ends. The CDR3 consists of 15 residues.

This clone was observed once. The chain has TRBV5-3 and TRBJ2-7; 12 bases line up with TRBD2. TRBV5-3 is noted as an ORF with a role that remains uncertain. The trim removed 2 bases at V and 3 bases at J, leaving 12 bases unmatched. The CDR3 has 18 residues. Here the CDR3 reads CARSFRGLAGPEGYEQYF. Written as DNA, the CDR3 is TGTGCCAGAAGCTTTAGGGGACTAGCGGGTCCGGAGGGCTACGAGCAGTACTTC.

The V gene is TRBV7-3, the J gene TRBJ2-5; maybe TRBD1 (5 bases). CDR3 length: 14 residues. V lost 5 bases and J lost 5, with 15 bases in between. Germline V gene data show CDR1 as SGHTA and CDR2 as FQGTGA. DNA for the CDR3: TGTGCCAGCAGCCCCCAGGGTGGAATTGAGACCCAGTACTTC. Translating it yields CASSPQGGIETQYF. Filled out from reference TRBV7-3 and TRBJ2-5, the complete variable domain reads GAGVSQTPSNKVTEKGKYVELRCDPISGHTALYWYRQSLGQGPEFLIYFQGTGAADDSGLPNDRFFAVRPEGSVSTLKIQRTERGDSAVYLCASSPQGGIETQYFGPGTRLLVL.

The chain uses TRBV28 and TRBJ1-1; the D is unclear. The germline V and J ends were trimmed by 6 bases and 7 bases, with 12 bases remaining between them. Germline V gene sequence: CDR1 MDHEN, CDR2 SYDVKM. The CDR3 covers 12 residues. The CDR3 nucleotides are TGTGCCAGCAGCCCCCTGGGGTTTGAAGCTTTCTTT. The encoded protein is CASSPLGFEAFF.

The chain combines TRBV6-6 with TRBJ2-7; tentatively, D is TRBD2 (6 bases). The CDR3 loop spans 14 amino acids. Germline V gene data show CDR1 as MNHNY and CDR2 as SVGAGI (reference sequence). The germline V and J ends were trimmed by 6 bases and 1 base, with 13 bases remaining between them. The CDR3 DNA reads as TGTGCCAGCAGCGGGGCGGGGAGTTCCTACGAGCAGTACTTC. Amino acid sequence: CASSGAGSSYEQYF.

The rearrangement uses TRBV18 and TRBJ2-7, with 8 nucleotides matching TRBD1. CDR1 is KGHSH and CDR2 is LQKENI in the germline V gene. V was clipped by 4 bases and J by 2 bases; unmatched bases: 4. The CDR3 has 14 amino acids. CDR3 in amino acids: CASSLGQAPYEQYF. CDR3 in DNA: TGTGCCAGCTCACTGGGACAGGCGCCCTACGAGCAGTACTTC.

This chain uses TRBV28 with TRBJ2-2; 8 bases are shared with TRBD1. Germline V gene lookup returns CDR1 MDHEN and CDR2 SYDVKM. Trimming took 7 bases from V and 7 from J; bases not matched to a gene: 5. The CDR3 covers 13 residues. This chain's CDR3 is CASKPGGIGELFF. The CDR3 DNA follows: TGTGCCAGCAAGCCAGGGGGCATCGGGGAGCTGTTTTTT.

This clone has more than one count but fewer than ten. The CDR3 bases are TGTGCCAGCTCACCAGTGACAGGGGGCAACACCGGGGAGCTGTTTTTT. Translating gives CASSPVTGGNTGELFF. This chain joins TRBV18 and TRBJ2-2, with 10 positions matching TRBD1. V lost 2 bases and J lost 2; bases outside the gene matches: 2. The CDR3 loop spans 16 amino acids. CDR1 is KGHSH, CDR2 LQKENI, per germline.

V gene TRBV6-4 combines with J gene TRBJ2-2, with D maybe TRBD2 (6 bases). This CDR3 spans 14 amino acids. In germline, CDR1 is MRHNA, CDR2 SNTAGT. The ends were cut back, 7 bases at V and 1 base at J, with 10 bases in the middle. For the CDR3, the DNA is TGTGCCAGCAAGGAGGGGCTGAACACCGGGGAGCTGTTTTTT. Translated: CASKEGLNTGELFF.

The gene calls are TRBV6-5 and TRBJ1-5, with D unresolved. The CDR3 length is 15 residues. Between the trimmed V and J ends, which lost 6 bases and 2 bases, there was a span of 14 bases. Germline CDR1 and CDR2: MNHEY and SVGAGI. The CDR3 is CASSRGVRGNQPQHF. The CDR3 bases are TGTGCCAGCAGCCGGGGAGTGAGGGGCAATCAGCCCCAGCATTTT.

This clone occurred many times. The chain uses TRBV19 and TRBJ1-5; 10 bases map to TRBD1. V shed 3 bases and J 15 bases; nucleotides not matched to a gene: 11. The CDR3 totals 14 residues. Germline loops: CDR1 LNHDA, CDR2 SQIVND (reference sequence). CDR3 amino acids: CASSIGTGEGLRHF. The CDR3 DNA follows: TGTGCCAGTAGTATTGGGACAGGGGAAGGCCTCCGGCATTTT.

The rearrangement uses TRBV6-5 and TRBJ2-1; D is perhaps TRBD1 (5 bases). Trimming removed 6 bases from V and 7 bases from J, with 19 bases in between. The germline CDR1 and CDR2 sequences are MNHEY and SVGAGI. This CDR3 is 15 amino acids long. The CDR3 nucleotides read TGTGCCAGCAGGCAAACAGGACCTCCCGGGAATGAGCAGTTCTTC. Translating it yields CASRQTGPPGNEQFF.

This chain joins TRBV18 and TRBJ1-1, with TRBD1 identical over 8 bases. The V segment lost 3 bases and the J segment 4 bases; nucleotides outside the gene matches: 13. CDR1 KGHSH and CDR2 LQKENI come from the germline V gene. The CDR3 has 17 residues. The CDR3 reads CASSPHGQGAGSTEAFF. CDR3 DNA: TGTGCCAGCTCACCCCACGGACAGGGTGCGGGTAGCACTGAAGCTTTCTTT.

In regard to this clone: A read error may be the cause here, since a much bigger clone is one base away. V usage is TRBV6-1 and J usage is TRBJ1-5, with D uncertain. V lost 4 bases and J lost 1, with 5 bases in between. There are 13 residues in the CDR3. Germline values: CDR1 MNHNS, CDR2 SASEGT. CDR3 in amino acids: CASSVQSNQPQHF. In DNA, the CDR3 is TGTGCCAGCAGTGTACAGAGCAATCAGCCCCAGCATTTT.

This chain connects TRBV5-6 to TRBJ2-7; TRBD2 agrees at 9 bases. This CDR3 region has 15 residues. Germline V CDR1 and CDR2: SGHDT, YYEEEE. V lost 0 bases and J lost 6; bases outside the gene matches: 7. The CDR3 spells CASSLVAGAVTEQYF. CDR3 in DNA: TGTGCCAGCAGCTTGGTAGCGGGAGCGGTAACCGAGCAGTACTTC.

The J gene is TRBJ1-5, the V gene TRBV25-1; TRBD1 might be the D (5 bases). V was pared by 3 bases and J by 6 bases, with 12 bases between. CDR3 length: 14 amino acids. Germline V gene sequence: CDR1 MGHDK, CDR2 SYGVNS. The CDR3 DNA reads TGTGCCAGCAGTGAGGGGGGGTACGGTCAGCCCCAGCATTTT. It yields the protein CASSEGGYGQPQHF.

The rearrangement joins TRBV28 to TRBJ1-2; 9 bases match TRBD1. In germline, CDR1 is MDHEN, CDR2 SYDVKM. The CDR3 runs to 15 residues. The trim removed 9 bases at V and 8 bases at J, leaving 16 bases unmatched. CDR3 DNA sequence: TGTGCCAGTCAAGTTTACCAAAACAGGGGGCTAGGCTACACCTTC. This gives the protein CASQVYQNRGLGYTF.

Notes on this clone: A read error may explain this, as a much larger clone is one base away. This rearrangement joins TRBV5-6 to TRBJ2-3; 9 positions match TRBD1. V lost 3 bases to trimming and J lost 0 bases; unmatched junction nucleotides: 2. The CDR3 covers 15 residues. The V gene's germline CDR1 is SGHDT and CDR2 YYEEEE. The CDR3 here is CASSSDRGSTDTQYF. Written as DNA, the CDR3 is TGTGCCAGCAGCTCCGACAGGGGGAGCACAGATACGCAGTATTTT. The complete variable domain, with remaining parts taken from reference TRBV5-6 and TRBJ2-3, reads DAGVTQSPTHLIKTRGQQVTLRCSPKSGHDTVSWYQQALGQGPQFIFQYYEEEERQRGNFPDRFSGHQFPNYSSELNVNALLLGDSALYLCASSSDRGSTDTQYFGPGTRLTVL.

This rearrangement joins TRBV4-1 to TRBJ2-2; 13 nucleotides agree with TRBD2. The CDR3 has 18 amino acids. V lost 0 bases and J lost 5; bases outside the gene matches: 6. The germline gives CDR1 MGHRA, CDR2 YSYEKL. The CDR3 coding sequence is TGCGCCAGCAGCCAAGATCTTGGGACTAGCGGGGTTACCGGGGAGCTGTTTTTT. It codes for CASSQDLGTSGVTGELFF.

V and J are TRBV6-1 and TRBJ2-1; TRBD2 aligns across 11 bases. Germline V gene data show CDR1 as MNHNS and CDR2 as SASEGT. The CDR3 runs to 17 residues. With V trimmed by 2 bases and J by 7 bases, 10 bases remained unmatched. The CDR3 loop is CASSEIRLAGGGNEQFF. In DNA, the CDR3 is TGTGCCAGCAGTGAAATCCGGCTAGCGGGAGGAGGGAATGAGCAGTTCTTC.

As concerns this clone: This probably arose from a read error, given a far larger clone one base away. This rearrangement joins TRBV4-2 to TRBJ2-5; 10 bases match TRBD2. The germline CDR1 and CDR2 sequences are LGHNA and YNFKEQ. The CDR3 runs to 16 residues. CDR3 in amino acids: CTSSQSSGGRQETQYF. CDR3 DNA: TGTACCAGCAGCCAATCTAGCGGGGGCCGTCAAGAGACCCAGTACTTC.

This clone was seen a few times. In DNA form, the CDR3 reads TGTGCCATTTCGACAGGGACGAATAATTCACCCCTCCACTTT. The encoded protein is CAISTGTNNSPLHF. The chain carries TRBV10-3 and TRBJ1-6; 7 bases are a match to TRBD1. Unmatched junction bases numbered 7, after V lost 9 bases and J lost 5 bases. The germline V gene has CDR1 ENHRY and CDR2 SYGVKD. This CDR3 spans 14 amino acids.